The 27 T cell receptor beta chains listed next were all sequenced from one sample in a study of human T cells and chemical hapten exposure. The time point is: pre-sensitization, week 0. Treatment here: therapeutic diphenylcyclopropenone sensitization with weekly scalp DPC. MiXCR, run by TCRdb on the RACE reads, gives a single entry per CDR3 protein. The sample carries approximately 260,000 distinct CDR3 sequences, around 7% recorded once. The specimen comprised whole blood, sampled in connection with sensitization to the hapten diphenylcyclopropenone (DPC). The receptors were gathered from a man aged 18 to 29 with alopecia areata. Some clones in this sample may be carry-over from other donors' samples.

This chain links TRBV5-1 with TRBJ2-7; possibly TRBD1 for D (5 bases). CDR1 SGHRS and CDR2 YFSETQ come from the germline V gene. CDR3 length equals 11 residues. The CDR3: CVTSDSLQQYF. For the CDR3, the DNA is TGCGTCACCTCCGACAGCCTGCAGCAGTACTTC.

The CDR3 region has the DNA TGTGCCAGCAGTGAAGTAAGGGGGAGCACTGAAGCTTTCTTT. Its translation: CASSEVRGSTEAFF. This chain uses TRBV2 with TRBJ1-1, with a weak D call TRBD1 (6 bases). Germline CDR1 SNHLY, CDR2 FYNNEI. V lost 1 base, J lost 4 bases, and 10 bases lay in between. The CDR3 runs to 14 residues.

This clonotype appeared many times. V and J are TRBV5-4 and TRBJ2-3; no definite D call. Germline values: CDR1 SGHNT, CDR2 YYREEE (reference sequence). The V gene lost 4 bases and the J gene lost 0 bases, with 18 bases spanning the gap. This CDR3 contains 17 residues. DNA of the CDR3: TGTGCCAGCAGCCCATCGCGGCTACGAACGAGCACAGATACGCAGTATTTT. Protein product: CASSPSRLRTSTDTQYF.

The chain combines TRBV6-2 or TRBV6-3 with TRBJ1-1; D might be TRBD1 (5 bases). The CDR3 loop spans 13 amino acids. The V end lost 10 bases, the J end lost 0 bases, and 12 bases lay between the germline ends. Germline lookup yields CDR1 MNHEY and CDR2 SVGEGT. Here the CDR3 reads CAIHGTVNTEAFF. CDR3 in DNA: TGTGCCATCCATGGGACGGTGAACACTGAAGCTTTCTTT.

This clonotype has just a few counts. In nucleotides, the CDR3 is TGCGCCAGCAGGGCGACAGGGTCTGGGGCCCCTGGCTACACCTTC. This encodes CASRATGSGAPGYTF. The chain carries TRBV4-1 and TRBJ1-2, with 7 positions matching TRBD1. Losses at the gene ends were 6 bases for V and 7 bases for J; bases not matched to a gene: 14. Germline assignment: CDR1 MGHRA and CDR2 YSYEKL. The CDR3 is 15 residues long.

This rearrangement joins TRBV20-1 to TRBJ2-1; D perhaps matches TRBD2 (5 bases). Trimming took off 5 bases at V and 5 bases at J, with 13 bases between the two ends. CDR3 size: 13 residues. The V gene's germline CDR1 is DFQATT and CDR2 SNEGSKA (reference sequence). The CDR3 protein is CSAGNLAHNEQFF. DNA of the CDR3: TGCAGTGCTGGGAATCTAGCCCACAATGAGCAGTTCTTC.

The chain couples TRBV7-3 to TRBJ2-7, with 7 bases that match TRBD2. The CDR3 sequence is 14 residues long. CDR1 is SGHTA, CDR2 FQGTGA, per germline. Trimming cost V 3 bases and J 2 bases; bases outside gene matches: 4. CDR3 sequence: CASSFGGGPYEQYF. The CDR3, as DNA: TGTGCCAGCAGCTTCGGCGGGGGACCCTACGAGCAGTACTTC.

This clonotype was picked up many times. The chain combines TRBV4-1 with TRBJ2-1, with a tentative D call TRBD1 (5 bases). Germline V CDR1 and CDR2: MGHRA, YSYEKL. V lost 4 bases and J 5 bases, leaving 9 bases between the germline ends. There are 13 residues in the CDR3. CDR3: CASSLDSHNEQFF. The CDR3 region has the DNA TGCGCCAGCAGCCTTGACAGCCACAATGAGCAGTTCTTC.

The chain joins TRBV20-1 to TRBJ1-1; 7 bases map to TRBD1. This CDR3 comprises 15 residues. Trimming at V came to 6 bases and at J to 0 bases, leaving 10 bases not matched to a gene. Germline loops: CDR1 DFQATT, CDR2 SNEGSKA (reference sequence). CDR3 nucleotides: TGCAGTGCCACTTTGGACAGGCCGATGAACACTGAAGCTTTCTTT. Translating gives CSATLDRPMNTEAFF.

V and J are TRBV4-3 and TRBJ2-3; D might be TRBD1 (6 bases). CDR1 is LGHNA, CDR2 YSLEER, per germline. CDR3 length: 17 residues. Trimming pared 4 bases from V and 0 bases from J, leaving 17 bases between. The CDR3 sequence is CASSRQRTAASTDTQYF. The CDR3 region has the DNA TGCGCCAGCAGCCGCCAGCGGACAGCTGCTAGCACAGATACGCAGTATTTT.

This clonotype has more than one count but fewer than ten. The J gene is TRBJ2-7, the V gene TRBV5-1, with 7 bases identical to TRBD1. Germline V gene sequence: CDR1 SGHRS, CDR2 YFSETQ. J lost 3 bases, V lost 3 bases, and 9 bases had no gene match. The CDR3 is made up of 15 amino acids. The CDR3, as DNA: TGCGCCAGCAGCTCTCGGACAGGTGGGATCTACGAGCAGTACTTC. As protein: CASSSRTGGIYEQYF.

This clonotype was recorded a few times. The chain joins TRBV6-6 to TRBJ1-4; D gene unclear. Trimming stripped 2 bases from V and 5 bases from J, with 12 bases between. CDR3 size: 15 residues. Germline-derived CDR1 and CDR2 are MNHNY and SVGAGI (reference sequence). For the CDR3, the DNA is TGTGCCAGCAGTTACGGAGTCTCTGGGAATGAAAAACTGTTTTTT. Translated, it gives CASSYGVSGNEKLFF.

This clonotype was detected many times. The rearrangement links TRBV7-3 to TRBJ1-1; D not certain. V dropped 5 bases and J dropped 0 bases, with 7 bases sitting between them. Germline CDR1 and CDR2: SGHTA and FQGTGA. The CDR3 runs to 13 residues. In nucleotides, the CDR3 is TGTGCCAGCAGCCAACAAATGAACACTGAAGCTTTCTTT. This translates into CASSQQMNTEAFF.

The chain has TRBV20-1 and TRBJ1-4; 9 bases fit TRBD1. Germline CDR1 and CDR2: DFQATT and SNEGSKA (reference sequence). This CDR3 region has 13 residues. V gave up 6 bases and J gave up 7 bases; unmatched junction bases: 6. Here the CDR3 reads CSAGQGRTEKLFF. DNA for the CDR3: TGCAGTGCGGGACAGGGAAGGACTGAAAAACTGTTTTTT.

The chain recombines TRBV5-1 with TRBJ1-2; TRBD1 matches 8 bases. CDR3 length: 14 residues. Germline CDR1 is SGHRS and CDR2 is YFSETQ. The V gene end was trimmed by 2 bases and the J gene end by 3 bases; junction bases not matched to a gene: 3. CDR3 loop: CASSLPDRDYGYTF. The CDR3 DNA sequence: TGCGCCAGCAGCTTACCGGACAGGGACTATGGCTACACCTTC.

This clonotype was observed at least ten times. The chain uses TRBV12-3 or TRBV12-4 and TRBJ2-7; D is tentatively TRBD1 or TRBD2 (6 bases each). Trimming stripped 8 bases from V and 6 bases from J, with 20 bases between. The CDR3 has 14 residues. As DNA, the CDR3 is TGTGCCAGCTCGATGACTAGACAGGTTCGCGAGCAGTACTTC. It is translated as CASSMTRQVREQYF.

This chain connects TRBV6-2 or TRBV6-3 to TRBJ2-2, with 8 nucleotides matching TRBD2. The germline V gene has CDR1 MNHEY and CDR2 SVGEGT. This CDR3 is built from 16 residues. The V and J ends lost 8 bases and 3 bases, in that order; junction bases with no gene match: 11. The CDR3: CASSPRGASYTGELFF. The CDR3 DNA reads as TGTGCCAGCTCGCCGCGGGGGGCGTCGTACACCGGGGAGCTGTTTTTT.

The chain has TRBV6-2 or TRBV6-3 and TRBJ2-1; 11 nucleotides match TRBD2. Germline V gives CDR1 MNHEY, CDR2 SVGEGT. CDR3 size: 17 residues. With 4 bases clipped from V and 0 bases from J, the junction kept 5 bases outside the gene matches. CDR3 DNA sequence: TGTGCCAGCAGTTTTATAGCGGGGGGGAGCTCCTACAATGAGCAGTTCTTC. Translating it yields CASSFIAGGSSYNEQFF.

This clonotype was recorded at least ten times. The chain employs TRBV5-1 and TRBJ2-7; the D is unclear. The CDR3 has 14 residues. Trimming shortened V by 0 bases and J by 0 bases, and 7 bases separated the two germline ends. Germline V lookup: CDR1 SGHRS, CDR2 YFSETQ. The chain's CDR3 is CASSLDLLSYEQYV. DNA for the CDR3: TGCGCCAGCAGCTTGGATCTGCTCTCCTACGAGCAGTACGTC.

V is TRBV6-2 or TRBV6-3 and J is TRBJ2-2; D possibly corresponds to TRBD2 (6 bases). CDR3 length: 16 residues. Deletions cut 4 bases from V and 0 bases from J, with 12 bases between. Per the germline V gene, CDR1 is MNHEY and CDR2 is SVGEGT. The CDR3 DNA is TGTGCCAGCAGTTTATGGGAGGCCGCGAACACCGGGGAGCTGTTTTTT. It is translated as CASSLWEAANTGELFF.

V usage is TRBV7-4 and J usage is TRBJ1-4; the D gene is possibly TRBD1 (5 bases). Germline V CDR1 and CDR2: SGHVT, SQSDAQ. The V end was cut by 3 bases, the J end by 7 bases, with 21 bases between. CDR3 length: 17 residues. CDR3 region: CASSLCLRGWDGEKLFF. As DNA, the CDR3 is TGTGCCAGCAGCTTGTGCTTAAGGGGCTGGGATGGTGAAAAACTGTTTTTT.

The rearrangement uses TRBV5-1 and TRBJ2-5; D is unresolved. The CDR3 is 15 amino acids. Germline V gene sequence: CDR1 SGHRS, CDR2 YFSETQ. The ends were cut back, 4 bases at V and 1 base at J, with 14 bases in the middle. CDR3 nucleotides: TGCGCCAGCAGCCCACGAGGCCATCTCCAAGAGACCCAGTACTTC. This gives the protein CASSPRGHLQETQYF. The entire variable domain, with the rest obtained from reference TRBV5-1 and TRBJ2-5, is as follows: KAGVTQTPRYLIKTRGQQVTLSCSPISGHRSVSWYQQTPGQGLQFLFEYFSETQRNKGNFPGRFSGRQFSNSRSEMNVSTLELGDSALYLCASSPRGHLQETQYFGPGTRLLVL.

This clonotype was seen more than once but under ten times. This rearrangement joins TRBV18 to TRBJ1-1, with D possibly being TRBD1 (5 bases). CDR1 is KGHSH and CDR2 is LQKENI in the germline V gene. This CDR3 region has 15 residues. Trimming took 5 bases from V and 3 from J, leaving 16 bases between them. Here the CDR3 DNA reads TGTGCCAGCTCAGGTGAGGGGCGCGAGTACACTGAAGCTTTCTTT. Its protein is CASSGEGREYTEAFF.

This sequence joins TRBV18 and TRBJ1-4; D perhaps matches TRBD1 (5 bases). Deletions cut 4 bases from V and 5 bases from J, with 17 bases between. Germline V CDR1 and CDR2: KGHSH, LQKENI. CDR3 size: 16 residues. The DNA of the CDR3 is TGTGCCAGCTCACGGACGACCGGGACTAGAAATGAAAAACTGTTTTTT. Residues: CASSRTTGTRNEKLFF. Complete variable domain (other parts from reference TRBV18 and TRBJ1-4): NAGVMQNPRHLVRRRGQEARLRCSPMKGHSHVYWYRQLPEEGLKFMVYLQKENIIDESGMPKERFSAEFPKEGPSILRIQQVVRGDSAAYFCASSRTTGTRNEKLFFGSGTQLSVL.

This clonotype was picked up many times. J is TRBJ1-5 and V is TRBV12-3 or TRBV12-4, with 7 positions matching TRBD1. CDR3 length: 16 residues. V shed 5 bases, J shed 0 bases, and the junction held 7 bases outside the gene matches. The CDR3 DNA reads as TGTGCCAGCAGTGTCGGGACAGCCTATAGCAATCAGCCCCAGCATTTT. Translating gives CASSVGTAYSNQPQHF.

V and J are TRBV6-6 and TRBJ1-2; TRBD1 is a possible D gene (5 bases). The V and J ends lost 6 bases and 4 bases respectively, with 12 bases between them. The germline V gene encodes CDR1 MNHNY and CDR2 SVGAGI (reference sequence). There are 13 residues in the CDR3. CDR3 protein: CASSPTDLYGYTF. In nucleotides, the CDR3 is TGTGCCAGCAGCCCGACAGACCTCTATGGCTACACCTTC.

This clonotype was counted a few times. This chain joins TRBV27 and TRBJ1-2; 7 bases align to TRBD1. V shed 7 bases, J shed 4 bases, and the junction held 15 bases outside the gene matches. This CDR3 spans 16 amino acids. Germline V CDR1 and CDR2: MNHEY, SMNVEV (reference sequence). This CDR3 is CASKLSGTASPYGYTF. The CDR3 DNA sequence: TGTGCCAGCAAACTCTCCGGGACAGCGAGTCCCTATGGCTACACCTTC.